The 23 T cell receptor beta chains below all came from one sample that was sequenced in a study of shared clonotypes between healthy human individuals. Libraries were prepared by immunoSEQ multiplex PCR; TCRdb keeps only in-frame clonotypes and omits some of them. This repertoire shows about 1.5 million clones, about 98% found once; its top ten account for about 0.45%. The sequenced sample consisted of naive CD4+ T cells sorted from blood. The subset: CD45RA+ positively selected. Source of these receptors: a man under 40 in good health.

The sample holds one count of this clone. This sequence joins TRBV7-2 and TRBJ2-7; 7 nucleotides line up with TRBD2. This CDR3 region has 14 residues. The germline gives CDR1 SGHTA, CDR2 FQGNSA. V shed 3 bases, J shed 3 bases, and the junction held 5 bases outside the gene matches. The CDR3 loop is CASSFGASGYEQYF. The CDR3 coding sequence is TGTGCCAGCAGCTTTGGGGCTAGCGGCTACGAGCAGTACTTC.

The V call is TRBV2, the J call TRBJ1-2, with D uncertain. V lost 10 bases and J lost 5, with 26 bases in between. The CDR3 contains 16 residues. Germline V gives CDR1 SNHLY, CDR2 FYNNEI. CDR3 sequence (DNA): TGTGCCACCCTACCCTCCCTGACTCGACTGGGGTATGGCTACACCTTC. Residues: CATLPSLTRLGYGYTF. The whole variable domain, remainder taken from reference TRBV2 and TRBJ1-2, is EPEVTQTPSHQVTQMGQEVILRCVPISNHLYFYWYRQILGQKVEFLVSFYNNEISEKSEIFDDQFSVERPDGSNFTLKIRSTKLEDSAMYFCATLPSLTRLGYGYTFGSGTRLTVV.

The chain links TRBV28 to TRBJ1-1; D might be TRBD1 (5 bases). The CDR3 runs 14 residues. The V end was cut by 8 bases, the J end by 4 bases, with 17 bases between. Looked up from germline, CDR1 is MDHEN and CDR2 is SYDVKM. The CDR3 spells CASLGEVLGTEAFF. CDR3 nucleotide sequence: TGTGCCAGCCTGGGGGAAGTCTTGGGCACTGAAGCTTTCTTT.

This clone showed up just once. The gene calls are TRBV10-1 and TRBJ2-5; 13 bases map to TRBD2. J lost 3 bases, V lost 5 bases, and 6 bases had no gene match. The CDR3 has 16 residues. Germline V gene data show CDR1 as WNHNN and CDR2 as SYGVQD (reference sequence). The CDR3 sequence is CASSRTSGSGEETQYF. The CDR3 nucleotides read TGCGCCAGCAGTAGGACTAGCGGGAGTGGGGAAGAGACCCAGTACTTC.

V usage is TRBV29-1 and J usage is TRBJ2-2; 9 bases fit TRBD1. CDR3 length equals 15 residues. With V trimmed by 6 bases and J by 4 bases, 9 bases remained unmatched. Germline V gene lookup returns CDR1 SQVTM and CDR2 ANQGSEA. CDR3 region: CSVRGGTGTTGELFF. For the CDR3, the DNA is TGCAGCGTGAGGGGCGGGACAGGGACCACCGGGGAGCTGTTTTTT.

CDR3 protein: CASRGRQAETQYF. CDR3 nucleotides: TGTGCCAGCAGAGGACGACAGGCGGAGACCCAGTACTTC. The V and J genes are TRBV6-6 and TRBJ2-5; the D gene is possibly TRBD1 (6 bases). The CDR3 is made up of 13 amino acids. Germline-derived CDR1 and CDR2 are MNHNY and SVGAGI (reference sequence). The germline V and J ends were trimmed by 6 bases and 5 bases, with 13 bases remaining between them.

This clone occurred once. Here the CDR3 DNA reads TGTGCCAGCAGTTCACCCCCTCCGGACAGGGGGCTCGGTCAGCCCCAGCATTTT. Translating gives CASSSPPPDRGLGQPQHF. This sequence joins TRBV28 and TRBJ1-5; TRBD1 aligns across 11 bases. The CDR3 is 18 residues long. The V segment lost 4 bases and the J segment 6 bases; nucleotides outside the gene matches: 14. Looked up from germline, CDR1 is MDHEN and CDR2 is SYDVKM.

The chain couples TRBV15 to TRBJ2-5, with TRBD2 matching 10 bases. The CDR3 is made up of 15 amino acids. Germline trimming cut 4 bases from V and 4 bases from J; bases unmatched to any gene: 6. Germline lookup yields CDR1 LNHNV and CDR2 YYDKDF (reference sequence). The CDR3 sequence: CATSIASGRRETQYF. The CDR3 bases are TGTGCCACCAGCATAGCTAGCGGGAGAAGAGAGACCCAGTACTTC.

The CDR3 bases are TGTGCCAGCAGTCCAGCTTGGAGGGGAGACTACGAGCAGTACTTC. Its protein product is CASSPAWRGDYEQYF. V is TRBV28 and J is TRBJ2-7; D may be TRBD2 (6 bases). Germline lookup yields CDR1 MDHEN and CDR2 SYDVKM. V was pared by 5 bases and J by 3 bases, with 17 bases between. This CDR3 comprises 15 residues.

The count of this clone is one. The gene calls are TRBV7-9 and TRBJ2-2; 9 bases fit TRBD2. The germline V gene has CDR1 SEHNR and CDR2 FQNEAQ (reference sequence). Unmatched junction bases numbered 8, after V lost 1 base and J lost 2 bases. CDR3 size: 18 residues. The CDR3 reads CASSLVQGLALNTGELFF. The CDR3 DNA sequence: TGTGCCAGCAGCTTAGTCCAAGGACTAGCGCTTAACACCGGGGAGCTGTTTTTT. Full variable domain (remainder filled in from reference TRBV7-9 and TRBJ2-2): DTGVSQNPRHKITKRGQNVTFRCDPISEHNRLYWYRQTLGQGPEFLTYFQNEAQLEKSRLLSDRFSAERPKGSFSTLEIQRTEQGDSAMYLCASSLVQGLALNTGELFFGEGSRLTVL.

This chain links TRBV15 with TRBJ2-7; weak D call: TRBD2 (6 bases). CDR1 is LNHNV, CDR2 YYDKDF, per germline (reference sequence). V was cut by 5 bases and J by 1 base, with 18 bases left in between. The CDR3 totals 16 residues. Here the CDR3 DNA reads TGTGCCACCAGCCTGGGGCTTGGAAGCGGGTCCTACGAGCAGTACTTC. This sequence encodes CATSLGLGSGSYEQYF.

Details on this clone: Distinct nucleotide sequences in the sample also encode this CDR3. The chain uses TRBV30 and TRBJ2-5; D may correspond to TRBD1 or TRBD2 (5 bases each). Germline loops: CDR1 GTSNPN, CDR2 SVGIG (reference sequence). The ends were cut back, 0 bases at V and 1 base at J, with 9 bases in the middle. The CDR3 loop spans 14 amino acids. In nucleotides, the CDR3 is TGTGCCTGGAGTGTTGGGGGTGGCCAAGAGACCCAGTACTTC. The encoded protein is CAWSVGGGQETQYF.

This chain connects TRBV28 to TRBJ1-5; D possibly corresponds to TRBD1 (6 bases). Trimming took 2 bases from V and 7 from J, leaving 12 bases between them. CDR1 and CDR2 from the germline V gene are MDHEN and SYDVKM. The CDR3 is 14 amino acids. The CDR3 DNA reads TGTGCCAGCAGTTTAGCAGGGGTTGGGCAGCCCCAGCATTTT. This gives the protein CASSLAGVGQPQHF.

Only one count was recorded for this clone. CDR3 sequence (DNA): TGTGCCATTCCAGAGGGGGAGACCCAGTACTTC. It specifies CAIPEGETQYF. The chain links TRBV27 to TRBJ2-5, with D perhaps matching TRBD1 or TRBD2 (5 bases each). Deletions cut 10 bases from V and 5 bases from J, with 11 bases between. Germline CDR1 reads MNHEY; CDR2 reads SMNVEV (reference sequence). The CDR3 runs 11 residues.

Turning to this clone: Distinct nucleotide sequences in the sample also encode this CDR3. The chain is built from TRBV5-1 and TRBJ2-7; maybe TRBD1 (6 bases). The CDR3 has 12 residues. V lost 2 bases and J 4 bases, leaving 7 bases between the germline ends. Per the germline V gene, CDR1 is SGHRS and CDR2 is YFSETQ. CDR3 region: CASSFQGYEQYF. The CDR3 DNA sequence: TGCGCCAGCAGCTTTCAGGGGTACGAGCAGTACTTC.

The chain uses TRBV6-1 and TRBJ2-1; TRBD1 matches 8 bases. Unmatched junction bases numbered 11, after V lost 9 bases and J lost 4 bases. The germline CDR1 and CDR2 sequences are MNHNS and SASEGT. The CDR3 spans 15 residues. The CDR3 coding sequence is TGTGCCAGTCCGGCTGGACAGGGTCCATACAATGAGCAGTTCTTC. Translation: CASPAGQGPYNEQFF.

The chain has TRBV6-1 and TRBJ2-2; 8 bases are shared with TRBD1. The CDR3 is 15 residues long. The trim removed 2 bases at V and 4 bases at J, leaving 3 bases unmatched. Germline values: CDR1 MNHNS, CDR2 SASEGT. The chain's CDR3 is CASSEQGALTGELFF. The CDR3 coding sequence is TGTGCCAGCAGTGAACAGGGGGCGCTCACCGGGGAGCTGTTTTTT.

The CDR3 reads CASSLASLAGNWRNEQFF. The CDR3 coding sequence is TGTGCCAGCAGCTTAGCTAGTCTAGCGGGAAATTGGAGGAATGAGCAGTTCTTC. This sequence joins TRBV7-2 and TRBJ2-1, with 9 bases fitting TRBD2. Germline trimming cut 0 bases from V and 7 bases from J; bases unmatched to any gene: 13. Germline loops: CDR1 SGHTA, CDR2 FQGNSA. The length of the CDR3 is 18 residues.

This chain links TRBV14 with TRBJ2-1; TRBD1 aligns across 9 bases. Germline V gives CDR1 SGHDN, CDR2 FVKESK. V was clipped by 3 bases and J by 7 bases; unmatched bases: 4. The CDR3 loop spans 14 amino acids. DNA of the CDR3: TGTGCCAGCAGCCAGCCACAGGGGGCAAATGAGCAGTTCTTC. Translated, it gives CASSQPQGANEQFF.

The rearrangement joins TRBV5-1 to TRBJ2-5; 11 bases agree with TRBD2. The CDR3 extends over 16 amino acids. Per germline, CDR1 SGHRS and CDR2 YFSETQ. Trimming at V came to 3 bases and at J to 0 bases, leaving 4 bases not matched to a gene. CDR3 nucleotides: TGCGCCAGCAGCTCCGGGACTAGCGGAAACCAAGAGACCCAGTACTTC. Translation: CASSSGTSGNQETQYF.

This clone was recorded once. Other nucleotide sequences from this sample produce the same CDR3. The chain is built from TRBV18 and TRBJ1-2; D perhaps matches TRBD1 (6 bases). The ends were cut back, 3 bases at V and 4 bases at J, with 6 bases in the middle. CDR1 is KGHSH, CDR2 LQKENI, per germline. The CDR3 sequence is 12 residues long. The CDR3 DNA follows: TGTGCCAGCTCACCGGACAGCTATGGCTACACCTTC. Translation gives CASSPDSYGYTF.

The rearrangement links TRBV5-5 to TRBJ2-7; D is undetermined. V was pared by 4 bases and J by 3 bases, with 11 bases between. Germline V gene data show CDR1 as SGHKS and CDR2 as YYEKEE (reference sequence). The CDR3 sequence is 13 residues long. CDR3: CASSKARSYEQYF. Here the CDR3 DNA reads TGTGCCAGCAGCAAGGCCAGGAGCTACGAGCAGTACTTC.

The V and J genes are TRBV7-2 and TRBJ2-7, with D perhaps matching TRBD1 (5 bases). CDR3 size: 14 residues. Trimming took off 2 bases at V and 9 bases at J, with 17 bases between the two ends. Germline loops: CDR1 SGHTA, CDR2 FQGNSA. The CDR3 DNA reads TGTGCCAGCAGCTTATACCGAATGGGGCAAGTGCAGTACTTC. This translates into CASSLYRMGQVQYF. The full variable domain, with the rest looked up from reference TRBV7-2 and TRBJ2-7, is GAGVSQSPSNKVTEKGKDVELRCDPISGHTALYWYRQSLGQGLEFLIYFQGNSAPDKSGLPSDRFSAERTGGSVSTLTIQRTQQEDSAVYLCASSLYRMGQVQYFGPGTRLTVT.